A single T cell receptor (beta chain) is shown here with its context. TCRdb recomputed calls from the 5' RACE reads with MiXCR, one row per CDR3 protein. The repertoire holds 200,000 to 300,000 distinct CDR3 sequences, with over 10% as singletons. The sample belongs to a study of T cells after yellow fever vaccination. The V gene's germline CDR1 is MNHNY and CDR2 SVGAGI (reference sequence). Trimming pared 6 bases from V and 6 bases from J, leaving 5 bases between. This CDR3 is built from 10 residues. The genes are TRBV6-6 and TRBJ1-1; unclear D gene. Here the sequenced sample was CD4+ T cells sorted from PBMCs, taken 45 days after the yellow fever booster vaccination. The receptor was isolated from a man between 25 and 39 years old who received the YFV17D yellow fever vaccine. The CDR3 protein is CASRRAEAFF. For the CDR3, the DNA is TGTGCCAGCAGGCGCGCTGAAGCTTTCTTT.